This record concerns one T cell receptor (beta chain) sequence. Its antigen is currently unknown. The sample comes from a study of shared clonotypes between healthy human individuals. Whole-study results and caveats: Sharing across several donors was seen in 4.5% to 6.5% of naive CD4 clonotypes. In general, naive subsets displayed greater estimated richness than memory subsets did.

The input for sorted-subset replicate PCRs was around 200 ng DNA, approximately 30,000 T cell genomes. Assay used: immunoSEQ multiplex PCR; TCRdb lists only in-frame clones, some missing. The repertoire holds more than 2,000,000 clones, with approximately 90% as singletons. Germline V lookup: CDR1 SGHRS, CDR2 YFSETQ. The CDR3 has 16 residues. V was shortened by 1 base and J by 0 bases, with 11 bases between the two germline ends. Every donor, a Caucasian adult, lived in Nashville, Tennessee. The sample comprised naive CD4+ T cells sorted from blood. The sample's subset: CD45RA+ positively selected. This sequence originates from a man aged 18 to 30 in good health. The genes are TRBV5-1 and TRBJ2-4; D possibly corresponds to TRBD1 (5 bases). The CDR3 region is CASSLRQGLAKNIQYF. The CDR3 region has the DNA TGCGCCAGCAGCTTGCGGCAGGGCCTAGCCAAAAACATTCAGTACTTC.